This T cell receptor beta chain was recovered during a study of control samples from healthy donors and cancer patients. CDR1 is SGHTA and CDR2 is FQGTGA in the germline V gene. CDR3 length equals 16 residues. The ends lost 3 bases at V and 5 bases at J; junction bases unmatched: 9. Data came from immunoSEQ multiplex PCR; TCRdb stores just in-frame clones and leaves some out. The profile shows 100,000 to 150,000 clones, roughly 87% of them singletons. The material sequenced was blood. The TCR was taken from a man between 18 and 29 years old in good health. The chain uses TRBV7-3 and TRBJ2-5; 10 bases are shared with TRBD1. CDR3 DNA sequence: TGTGCCAGCAGCTTTAAGGGACAGGGGACAGGGGAGACCCAGTACTTC. This translates into CASSFKGQGTGETQYF.